Each of the 23 T cell receptor beta chains below was sequenced from the same sample in a study of regulatory dendritic cells for organ transplantation. Antigens of these TCRs are unknown. Sequenced by immunoSEQ multiplex PCR; TCRdb stores in-frame clones only, minus some. The repertoire holds tens of thousands of clones, with approximately 85% as singletons. Sorted subsets were CFSE-labeled and cultured approximately 5 days with allogeneic dendritic cells. The sequencing sample was made of naive CD4+ T cells from blood cultured with regulatory dendritic cells. Subset defined: CD45RA+ naive T cells. Receptors were obtained from a human donor in good health.

This chain connects TRBV28 to TRBJ2-7, with a possible D match to TRBD2 (5 bases). This CDR3 has 15 residues. The germline V gene encodes CDR1 MDHEN and CDR2 SYDVKM. The ends were cut back, 3 bases at V and 1 base at J, with 13 bases in the middle. CDR3 protein: CASSFLRTGSYEQYF. The CDR3 coding sequence is TGTGCCAGCAGTTTTCTTAGGACGGGATCCTACGAGCAGTACTTC.

The V gene is TRBV30, the J gene TRBJ1-2; D unresolved. CDR1 GTSNPN and CDR2 SVGIG come from the germline V gene (reference sequence). Trimming stripped 3 bases from V and 5 bases from J, with 7 bases between. The CDR3 runs to 11 residues. As DNA, the CDR3 is TGTGCCTGGAGGGTTCAGTATGGCTACACCTTC. Its protein is CAWRVQYGYTF. The full variable domain, completed using reference TRBV30 and TRBJ1-2, is SQTIHQWPATLVQPVGSPLSLECTVEGTSNPNLYWYRQAAGRGLQLLFYSVGIGQISSEVPQNLSASRPQDRQFILSSKKLLLSDSGFYLCAWRVQYGYTFGSGTRLTVV.

This chain connects TRBV6-1 to TRBJ2-7, with D possibly matching TRBD2 (7 bases). The CDR3 length is 14 residues. V shed 3 bases and J shed 6 bases, with 15 bases lying between them. Looked up from germline, CDR1 is MNHNS and CDR2 is SASEGT. CDR3 DNA: TGTGCCAGCAGTGATCTGTGGGGGGGCCGCGAGCAGTACTTC. Residues: CASSDLWGGREQYF.

The chain is built from TRBV2 and TRBJ2-3, with TRBD2 identical over 11 bases. Looked up from germline, CDR1 is SNHLY and CDR2 is FYNNEI. Trimming took 4 bases from V and 0 from J; bases not matched to a gene: 3. CDR3 length: 16 amino acids. The CDR3 region is CASSGLAGLSTDTQYF. CDR3 DNA: TGTGCCAGCAGTGGACTAGCGGGACTTAGCACAGATACGCAGTATTTT.

The chain joins TRBV28 to TRBJ2-7, with D maybe TRBD1 (5 bases). The CDR3 is 14 amino acids. The germline V gene encodes CDR1 MDHEN and CDR2 SYDVKM. The V end lost 2 bases, the J end lost 2 bases, and 10 bases lay between the germline ends. The CDR3, as DNA: TGTGCCAGCAGTTTAGTGGTCAGGGCCTACGAGCAGTACTTC. Encoded protein: CASSLVVRAYEQYF.

The CDR3 region is CASSLKFGLAGGPGFTDTQYF. In nucleotides, the CDR3 is TGTGCCAGCAGCTTAAAGTTTGGACTAGCGGGGGGGCCCGGCTTCACAGATACGCAGTATTTT. V usage is TRBV7-3 and J usage is TRBJ2-3; TRBD2 matches at 15 bases. CDR3 size: 21 residues. Germline assignment: CDR1 SGHTA and CDR2 FQGTGA. V trimming: 1 base; J trimming: 2 bases; junction bases outside the gene matches: 13.

The rearrangement links TRBV9 to TRBJ2-1; D perhaps matches TRBD2 (5 bases). V shed 0 bases and J shed 4 bases, with 11 bases lying between them. CDR1 and CDR2 from the germline V gene are SGDLS and YYNGEE. The CDR3 covers 15 residues. This CDR3 reads CASSVVAGQYNEQFF. The CDR3 bases are TGTGCCAGCAGCGTAGTGGCGGGTCAATACAATGAGCAGTTCTTC.

The gene calls are TRBV6-5 and TRBJ1-1; D possibly corresponds to TRBD1 (5 bases). V dropped 6 bases and J dropped 8 bases, with 16 bases sitting between them. The CDR3 contains 13 residues. Germline CDR1 MNHEY, CDR2 SVGAGI. The CDR3 coding sequence is TGTGCCAGCAGCACGCAACGACAGAAGGAAGCTTTCTTT. This gives the protein CASSTQRQKEAFF.

V is TRBV6-5 and J is TRBJ1-2; 7 nucleotides match TRBD1. This CDR3 has 13 amino acids. J gave up 4 bases and V 6 bases, and 5 bases lay outside the gene matches. The V gene's germline CDR1 is MNHEY and CDR2 SVGAGI. CDR3 DNA: TGTGCCAGCAGGGGTACAGGGGTCTATGGCTACACCTTC. Amino acids: CASRGTGVYGYTF.

This chain links TRBV7-2 with TRBJ2-4; unclear D gene. V was pared by 1 base and J by 2 bases, with 6 bases between. Per the germline V gene, CDR1 is SGHTA and CDR2 is FQGNSA. CDR3 length: 14 residues. The CDR3 DNA reads as TGTGCCAGCAGCTTAGGTGGATCCAAAAACATTCAGTACTTC. Translation: CASSLGGSKNIQYF.

The rearrangement uses TRBV2 and TRBJ1-5, with D uncertain. V was cut by 5 bases and J by 9 bases, with 14 bases left in between. CDR1 and CDR2 from the germline V gene are SNHLY and FYNNEI. The CDR3 consists of 13 residues. CDR3 sequence (DNA): TGTGCCAGCAGTCAAGGGAGTGGGCGGCCCCAGCATTTT. Translated: CASSQGSGRPQHF.

The chain links TRBV5-8 to TRBJ1-5; 9 bases line up with TRBD1. J lost 3 bases, V lost 2 bases, and 6 bases had no gene match. CDR1 SGHTS and CDR2 YDEGEE come from the germline V gene. The CDR3 is made up of 16 amino acids. The CDR3 DNA reads as TGTGCCAGCAGCTTAGGGACAGGGAGGATCAATCAGCCCCAGCATTTT. Amino acids: CASSLGTGRINQPQHF. Variable domain in full (rest from reference TRBV5-8 and TRBJ1-5): EAGVTQSPTHLIKTRGQQATLRCSPISGHTSVYWYQQALGLGLQFLLWYDEGEERNRGNFPPRFSGRQFPNYSSELNVNALELEDSALYLCASSLGTGRINQPQHFGDGTRLSIL.

The V and J genes are TRBV6-1 and TRBJ1-5, with a tentative D call TRBD1 (6 bases). Germline V gives CDR1 MNHNS, CDR2 SASEGT. This CDR3 is built from 16 residues. Trimming shortened V by 3 bases and J by 3 bases, and 15 bases separated the two germline ends. DNA of the CDR3: TGTGCCAGCAGTGATTCCCTGGACAGAATCAATCAGCCCCAGCATTTT. Its translation is CASSDSLDRINQPQHF.

The chain couples TRBV4-1 to TRBJ1-4, with D possibly matching TRBD1 (6 bases). V gave up 0 bases and J gave up 2 bases, with 16 bases separating them. Germline CDR1 MGHRA, CDR2 YSYEKL. The CDR3 extends over 18 amino acids. The DNA of the CDR3 is TGCGCCAGCAGCCAAGAGTGGAACAGGGCGGCGACTAATGAAAAACTGTTTTTT. It translates to CASSQEWNRAATNEKLFF.

The genes are TRBV5-1 and TRBJ1-6; 9 bases align to TRBD1. The germline V gene has CDR1 SGHRS and CDR2 YFSETQ. The V segment lost 4 bases and the J segment 3 bases; nucleotides outside the gene matches: 5. The CDR3 has 16 amino acids. The CDR3 DNA is TGCGCCAGCAGCCTGGGGACAGGGCTCTATAATTCACCCCTCCACTTT. Translation gives CASSLGTGLYNSPLHF.

This sequence joins TRBV6-5 and TRBJ2-5; 11 bases map to TRBD2. The CDR3 is 16 amino acids. The trim removed 0 bases at V and 7 bases at J, leaving 7 bases unmatched. Per germline, CDR1 MNHEY and CDR2 SVGAGI. The CDR3 DNA is TGTGCCAGCAGTTACTCGACTAGCGGGACCCCCGGGACCCAGTACTTC. It is translated as CASSYSTSGTPGTQYF.

This chain joins TRBV27 and TRBJ2-4, with 8 bases lining up with TRBD1. V lost 5 bases and J lost 12; bases outside the gene matches: 18. The CDR3 length is 16 residues. Looked up from germline, CDR1 is MNHEY and CDR2 is SMNVEV (reference sequence). The CDR3 loop is CASSPRTGQGATDQYF. For the CDR3, the DNA is TGTGCCAGCAGTCCACGGACGGGTCAGGGGGCCACGGATCAGTACTTC.

The chain carries TRBV27 and TRBJ1-1, with 8 bases lining up with TRBD1. CDR1 is MNHEY and CDR2 is SMNVEV in the germline V gene (reference sequence). The CDR3 extends over 16 amino acids. The V segment lost 5 bases and the J segment 3 bases; nucleotides outside the gene matches: 11. CDR3 bases: TGTGCCAGCAGTACCTACCAGGGGGCGGGGGACACTGAAGCTTTCTTT. It codes for CASSTYQGAGDTEAFF.

The chain uses TRBV9 and TRBJ2-1; D gene unclear. The CDR3 sequence is 15 residues long. V dropped 0 bases and J dropped 4 bases, with 11 bases sitting between them. Germline lookup yields CDR1 SGDLS and CDR2 YYNGEE. The CDR3 reads CASSVDGSRYNEQFF. The CDR3 nucleotides read TGTGCCAGCAGCGTAGATGGCAGCCGATACAATGAGCAGTTCTTC.

The chain couples TRBV6-1 to TRBJ2-1; D is unresolved. The CDR3 loop spans 13 amino acids. Trimming took off 0 bases at V and 13 bases at J, with 13 bases between the two ends. Per the germline V gene, CDR1 is MNHNS and CDR2 is SASEGT. The CDR3 region has the DNA TGTGCCAGCAGTGAAGCGCTTCAAGTTCGACAGTTCTTC. Protein: CASSEALQVRQFF.

The V call is TRBV30, the J call TRBJ2-7; D is ambiguous. The germline gives CDR1 GTSNPN, CDR2 SVGIG (reference sequence). The CDR3 contains 14 residues. Trimming took off 1 base at V and 0 bases at J, with 10 bases between the two ends. The CDR3 loop is CAWSGMGHSYEQYF. Here the CDR3 DNA reads TGTGCCTGGAGTGGTATGGGCCACTCCTACGAGCAGTACTTC.

The rearrangement links TRBV2 to TRBJ2-6; D is uncertain. Germline V gene sequence: CDR1 SNHLY, CDR2 FYNNEI. This CDR3 has 14 amino acids. The ends were cut back, 3 bases at V and 4 bases at J, with 7 bases in the middle. CDR3 nucleotide sequence: TGTGCCAGCAGTGAGTCCCGGGGGGCCAACGTCCTGACTTTC. Translated, it gives CASSESRGANVLTF. Full variable domain (remainder filled in from reference TRBV2 and TRBJ2-6): EPEVTQTPSHQVTQMGQEVILRCVPISNHLYFYWYRQILGQKVEFLVSFYNNEISEKSEIFDDQFSVERPDGSNFTLKIRSTKLEDSAMYFCASSESRGANVLTFGAGSRLTVL.

This chain uses TRBV4-3 with TRBJ1-1; no reliable D call. The CDR3 has 18 residues. Per germline, CDR1 LGHNA and CDR2 YSLEER. Trimming shortened V by 0 bases and J by 4 bases, and 21 bases separated the two germline ends. As DNA, the CDR3 is TGCGCCAGCAGCCAAGACGCCGCCAACACCTTCGACACCACTGAAGCTTTCTTT. It codes for CASSQDAANTFDTTEAFF.